This TCR beta chain was obtained from a study of CD8 T cells in ankylosing spondylitis. Overall study results and limits: Characteristic, it appeared, of ankylosing spondylitis blood was a TCR beta motif of roughly 8 highly homologous variants. Clones tied to disease were said to be significantly enriched in matched ankylosing spondylitis synovial fluid.

Scientists made TCR beta libraries using quantitative 5'-RACE with molecular barcodes. TCRdb re-derived calls from the 5' RACE reads in MiXCR, one entry per CDR3 protein. The repertoire includes 750,000 to 850,000 distinct CDR3 sequences, about 12% of them detected once, and 0.51% sits in the top ten. With respect to this clonotype: Its antigen is undetermined.

The V gene end was trimmed by 4 bases and the J gene end by 4 bases; junction bases not matched to a gene: 6. The CDR3 loop spans 14 amino acids. Germline V gene lookup returns CDR1 SGHRS and CDR2 YFSETQ. Specimen: blood, either unsorted or a sorted T cell fraction (not recorded which). The sequence was collected from a male donor with ankylosing spondylitis. The chain joins TRBV5-1 to TRBJ2-5, with 8 bases matching TRBD2. The CDR3 nucleotides read TGCGCCAGCAGCCTAACTAGCGGACCAGAGACCCAGTACTTC. This encodes CASSLTSGPETQYF. The full variable domain, rest sourced from reference TRBV5-1 and TRBJ2-5, is KAGVTQTPRYLIKTRGQQVTLSCSPISGHRSVSWYQQTPGQGLQFLFEYFSETQRNKGNFPGRFSGRQFSNSRSEMNVSTLELGDSALYLCASSLTSGPETQYFGPGTRLLVL.